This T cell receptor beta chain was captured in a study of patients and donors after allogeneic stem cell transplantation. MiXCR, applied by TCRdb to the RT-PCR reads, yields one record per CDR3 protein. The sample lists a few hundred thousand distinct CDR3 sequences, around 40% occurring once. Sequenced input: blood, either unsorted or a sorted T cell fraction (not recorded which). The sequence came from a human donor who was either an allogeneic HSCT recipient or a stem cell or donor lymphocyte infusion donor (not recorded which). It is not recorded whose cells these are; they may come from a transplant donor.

The CDR3 reads CSARVPDTQYF. The CDR3 coding sequence is TGCAGTGCTAGAGTGCCTGATACGCAGTATTTT. The chain is built from TRBV20-1 and TRBJ2-3; D unresolved. The ends were cut back, 1 base at V and 6 bases at J, with 5 bases in the middle. Germline-derived CDR1 and CDR2 are DFQATT and SNEGSKA (reference sequence). This CDR3 spans 11 amino acids.